This T cell receptor beta chain was observed in a study of blood T cell repertoires in COVID-19. The table came from immunoSEQ multiplex PCR; TCRdb's copy has only in-frame clones and leaves some out. The table records approximately 240,000 clones, 88% of them present only once. CDR1 LGHNT and CDR2 FRNRAP come from the germline V gene. There are 11 residues in the CDR3. Trimming shortened V by 5 bases and J by 9 bases, and 8 bases separated the two germline ends. The sequence was collected from a woman between 40 and 55 years old who had recovered from COVID-19. Sample: peripheral blood. This chain connects TRBV12-5 to TRBJ2-1; a weak D match, TRBD2 (5 bases). The CDR3 nucleotides are TGTGCTAGTGGTCGGGATGGTGAGCAGTTCTTC. This encodes CASGRDGEQFF.